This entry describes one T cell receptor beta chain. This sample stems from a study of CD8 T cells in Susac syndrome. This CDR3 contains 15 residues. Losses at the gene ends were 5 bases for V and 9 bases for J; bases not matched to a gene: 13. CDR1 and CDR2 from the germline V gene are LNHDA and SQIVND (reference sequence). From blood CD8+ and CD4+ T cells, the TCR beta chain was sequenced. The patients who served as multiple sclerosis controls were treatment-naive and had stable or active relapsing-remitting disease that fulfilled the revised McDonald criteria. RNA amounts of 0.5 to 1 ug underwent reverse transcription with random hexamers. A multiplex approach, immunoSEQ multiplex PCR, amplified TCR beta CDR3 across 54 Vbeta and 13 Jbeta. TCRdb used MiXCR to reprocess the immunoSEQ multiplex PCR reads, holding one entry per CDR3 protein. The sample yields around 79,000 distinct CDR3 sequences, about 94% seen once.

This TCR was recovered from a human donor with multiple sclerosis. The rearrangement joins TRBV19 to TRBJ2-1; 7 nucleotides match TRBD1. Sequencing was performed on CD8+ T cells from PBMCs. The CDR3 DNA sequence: TGTGCCAGTAGTTTTGGACAGGATCAACTATTTGAGCAGTTCTTC. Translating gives CASSFGQDQLFEQFF.